The next 25 T cell receptor beta chains were all read from a single sample in a study of T cell responses to AZD1222 COVID-19 vaccine. Measured with immunoSEQ multiplex PCR; TCRdb has only the in-frame clones, and not every one. The repertoire holds more than 80,000 clones, about 90% seen once, with about 5% in the top ten. This specimen consisted of peripheral blood, obtained on day 0 of AZD1222 vaccination. These receptors all stem from an adult in good health.

The chain recombines TRBV3-1 (or the pseudogene TRBV3-2) with TRBJ1-1; tentatively, D is TRBD1 (6 bases). CDR1 is LGHDT and CDR2 is YNNKEL in the germline V gene (reference sequence). The CDR3 consists of 14 residues. V shed 4 bases and J shed 1 base, with 10 bases lying between them. DNA for the CDR3: TGTGCCAGCAGCCGGGGCAGGGGGAACACTGAAGCTTTCTTT. Protein: CASSRGRGNTEAFF.

V is TRBV3-1 (or the pseudogene TRBV3-2) and J is TRBJ2-3; a possible D gene is TRBD1 (5 bases). The germline CDR1 and CDR2 sequences are LGHDT and YNNKEL (reference sequence). Trimming removed 4 bases from V and 2 bases from J, with 10 bases in between. CDR3 size: 14 residues. CDR3 coding DNA: TGTGCCAGCAGCCGGGGCGGAACCACAGATACGCAGTATTTT. It specifies CASSRGGTTDTQYF.

The rearrangement links TRBV10-3 to TRBJ1-2; a possible D gene is TRBD1 (6 bases). V lost 4 bases and J lost 6, with 15 bases in between. Germline loops: CDR1 ENHRY, CDR2 SYGVKD. The CDR3 spans 14 residues. The CDR3 coding sequence is TGTGCCATCAGTGGAGGGGACAACAAGAATGGCTACACCTTC. This codes for CAISGGDNKNGYTF.

The J gene is TRBJ2-7, the V gene TRBV11-2; 9 nucleotides match TRBD2. The junction had 14 bases not matched to a gene; V was cut back by 1 base and J by 4 bases. The germline gives CDR1 SGHAT, CDR2 FQNNGV. The CDR3 extends over 18 amino acids. In DNA, the CDR3 is TGTGCCAGCAGCTTAGTCGGAATACTAGGGCTAGCGGGATACGAGCAGTACTTC. This translates into CASSLVGILGLAGYEQYF.

The chain uses TRBV10-3 and TRBJ1-6, with 9 positions matching TRBD1. Looked up from germline, CDR1 is ENHRY and CDR2 is SYGVKD. J gave up 2 bases and V 3 bases, and 5 bases lay outside the gene matches. The CDR3 runs 17 residues. This CDR3 reads CAISEGTGKAYNSPLHF. The CDR3 DNA follows: TGTGCCATCAGTGAAGGGACAGGGAAGGCCTATAATTCACCCCTCCACTTT.

This clone showed up just once. Other nucleotide sequences from this sample produce the same CDR3. V usage is TRBV27 and J usage is TRBJ2-7, with no clear D. This CDR3 contains 13 residues. The germline V gene has CDR1 MNHEY and CDR2 SMNVEV (reference sequence). With 2 bases removed from V and 4 bases from J, the gap between germline ends came to 9 bases. CDR3 region: CASSLGSIYEQYF. CDR3 DNA sequence: TGTGCCAGCAGTTTAGGCAGTATTTACGAGCAGTACTTC.

The rearrangement links TRBV6-5 to TRBJ1-2; no definite D call. Trimming removed 4 bases at V and 8 bases at J, with 11 bases between. CDR1 is MNHEY and CDR2 is SVGAGI in the germline V gene. This CDR3 contains 12 residues. The CDR3: CASSLGGRGYTF. The CDR3 DNA follows: TGTGCCAGCAGTTTGGGAGGTCGAGGCTACACCTTC.

V is TRBV19 and J is TRBJ1-2, with 7 bases that match TRBD1. The V and J ends lost 3 bases and 2 bases, in that order; junction bases with no gene match: 6. This CDR3 is built from 15 residues. Germline CDR1 LNHDA, CDR2 SQIVND (reference sequence). CDR3 loop: CASSIDRATNYGYTF. In nucleotides, the CDR3 is TGTGCCAGTAGTATTGACAGGGCCACCAACTATGGCTACACCTTC.

This chain connects TRBV6-5 to TRBJ2-4; the match to TRBD2 covers 10 bases. Losses at the gene ends were 5 bases for V and 6 bases for J; bases not matched to a gene: 4. Germline V lookup: CDR1 MNHEY, CDR2 SVGAGI. The CDR3 runs 14 residues. The CDR3 is CASSRTSGPNIQYF. The CDR3 DNA is TGTGCCAGCAGTCGGACTAGCGGCCCAAACATTCAGTACTTC.

This chain connects TRBV5-4 to TRBJ1-1, with D possibly TRBD1 on 5 matching bases. Per germline, CDR1 SGHNT and CDR2 YYREEE (reference sequence). The CDR3 spans 15 residues. Trimming took off 0 bases at V and 10 bases at J, with 19 bases between the two ends. The CDR3 coding sequence is TGTGCCAGCAGCTTGGCCCAGGGCTCTCCATCGGGAGCTTTCTTT. Protein product: CASSLAQGSPSGAFF. The whole variable domain, filled in from reference TRBV5-4 and TRBJ1-1, reads ETGVTQSPTHLIKTRGQQVTLRCSSQSGHNTVSWYQQALGQGPQFIFQYYREEENGRGNFPPRFSGLQFPNYSSELNVNALELDDSALYLCASSLAQGSPSGAFFGQGTRLTVV.

V is TRBV7-2 and J is TRBJ2-5; no reliable D call. Germline V gives CDR1 SGHTA, CDR2 FQGNSA. The CDR3 sequence is 13 residues long. V was pared by 2 bases and J by 3 bases, with 7 bases between. CDR3 protein: CASSLTGEETQYF. The CDR3 DNA is TGTGCCAGCAGCTTAACCGGAGAAGAGACCCAGTACTTC.

This sequence joins TRBV5-5 and TRBJ2-1, with 9 nucleotides matching TRBD2. CDR1 is SGHKS, CDR2 YYEKEE, per germline (reference sequence). The CDR3 has 16 amino acids. The V segment lost 1 base and the J segment 8 bases; nucleotides outside the gene matches: 10. The CDR3 here is CASSLTFSGSTDEQFF. DNA of the CDR3: TGTGCCAGCAGCTTGACTTTTAGCGGGAGTACAGATGAGCAGTTCTTC.

V usage is TRBV19 and J usage is TRBJ2-5; 8 nucleotides match TRBD2. This CDR3 contains 16 residues. Trimming cost V 3 bases and J 5 bases; bases outside gene matches: 11. CDR1 LNHDA and CDR2 SQIVND come from the germline V gene (reference sequence). In DNA, the CDR3 is TGTGCCAGTAGTATTCGGGCTAGCGGGTCGTGGGAGACCCAGTACTTC. Protein sequence: CASSIRASGSWETQYF.

The chain uses TRBV12-3 or TRBV12-4 and TRBJ1-2, with a possible D match to TRBD1 (6 bases). This CDR3 is 13 amino acids long. V gave up 2 bases and J gave up 6 bases, with 10 bases separating them. The DNA for the CDR3 is TGTGCCAGCAGTTTAATGCAGGGGAATGGCTACACCTTC. Translating gives CASSLMQGNGYTF.

The chain links TRBV12-3 or TRBV12-4 to TRBJ1-1; a possible D gene is TRBD1 (6 bases). CDR3 length: 11 residues. Trimming removed 5 bases from V and 10 bases from J, with 11 bases in between. CDR3 in amino acids: CASSLTGGAFF. CDR3 DNA sequence: TGTGCCAGCAGTCTGACAGGTGGAGCTTTCTTT.

CDR3 sequence: CASTPSTSGIGEQYF. In DNA, the CDR3 is TGTGCCAGCACCCCCTCGACTAGCGGGATTGGAGAGCAGTACTTC. The V and J genes are TRBV3-1 (or the pseudogene TRBV3-2) and TRBJ2-7, with 11 positions matching TRBD2. This CDR3 contains 15 residues. Germline V gene data show CDR1 as LGHDT and CDR2 as YNNKEL (reference sequence). J was trimmed by 7 bases and V by 7 bases; bases with no gene match: 12.

The CDR3 DNA sequence: TGTGCCAGTAGTATCGGGGCGGGAGCCCATGAGCAGTTCTTC. Translated: CASSIGAGAHEQFF. This rearrangement joins TRBV19 to TRBJ2-1, with 7 bases lining up with TRBD2. CDR3 length: 14 amino acids. Germline CDR1 LNHDA, CDR2 SQIVND (reference sequence). Losses at the gene ends were 3 bases for V and 8 bases for J; bases not matched to a gene: 7.

The chain couples TRBV7-9 to TRBJ1-2; TRBD1 matches at 7 bases. Per the germline V gene, CDR1 is SEHNR and CDR2 is FQNEAQ (reference sequence). This CDR3 region has 14 residues. V shed 5 bases, J shed 5 bases, and the junction held 8 bases outside the gene matches. CDR3 sequence reads: CASSRIAGGYGYTF. CDR3 in DNA: TGTGCCAGCAGCAGAATAGCAGGGGGATATGGCTACACCTTC.

The rearrangement links TRBV6-1 to TRBJ1-5; D is undetermined. The V and J ends lost 3 bases and 9 bases respectively, with 18 bases between them. Germline CDR1 and CDR2: MNHNS and SASEGT. The CDR3 is made up of 15 amino acids. This CDR3 is CASSDSLTGLGPQHF. CDR3 DNA: TGTGCCAGCAGTGATTCACTAACTGGGTTAGGGCCCCAGCATTTT.

The genes are TRBV5-1 and TRBJ2-1; D is possibly TRBD2 (6 bases). Germline V gives CDR1 SGHRS, CDR2 YFSETQ. Trimming left V 4 bases short and J 4 bases short, with 15 bases between. There are 15 residues in the CDR3. The CDR3 loop is CASSTWGGDYNEQFF. The CDR3 DNA follows: TGCGCCAGCAGCACATGGGGCGGGGATTACAATGAGCAGTTCTTC.

The chain links TRBV3-1 (or the pseudogene TRBV3-2) to TRBJ1-1, with TRBD1 as a possible D gene (5 bases). From germline, CDR1 is LGHDT and CDR2 YNNKEL (reference sequence). The CDR3 loop spans 13 amino acids. V lost 1 base and J lost 8, with 11 bases in between. This CDR3 reads CASSQVGGTEAFF. In nucleotides, the CDR3 is TGTGCCAGCAGCCAAGTGGGCGGGACCGAAGCTTTCTTT.

The gene calls are TRBV6-2 or TRBV6-3 and TRBJ2-6; 7 nucleotides match TRBD1. Germline lookup yields CDR1 MNHEY and CDR2 SVGEGT. The CDR3 loop spans 17 amino acids. V shed 2 bases, J shed 2 bases, and the junction held 6 bases outside the gene matches. The CDR3 is CASSYDIGTAGANVLTF. The CDR3 nucleotides read TGTGCCAGCAGTTACGATATCGGGACAGCTGGGGCCAACGTCCTGACTTTC.

This clone was recorded a few times. A junction boundary mismatches the germline segment, possibly from a read error. This sequence joins TRBV7-7 and TRBJ2-1; 7 bases are a match to TRBD2. The CDR3 runs to 15 residues. Germline lookup yields CDR1 SSHAT and CDR2 FNYEAQ (reference sequence). CDR3 nucleotide sequence: TGTGCTAGCAGCTTAACGGGCCTAGCGGACAATGAGCAGTTCTTC. This translates into CASSLTGLADNEQFF.

This chain uses TRBV21-1 with TRBJ1-2. TRBV21-1 is described as a pseudogene. The CDR3 covers 16 residues. In DNA form, the CDR3 reads TGTGCCAGCAGCAAACTCCCCTTGGCGAGGAACTATGGCTACACCTTC. This sequence encodes CASSKLPLARNYGYTF.

The chain uses TRBV7-2 and TRBJ2-5, with 7 nucleotides matching TRBD2. The trim removed 5 bases at V and 0 bases at J, leaving 6 bases unmatched. The germline V gene encodes CDR1 SGHTA and CDR2 FQGNSA. This CDR3 spans 15 amino acids. The chain's CDR3 is CASSTGGLYQETQYF. DNA for the CDR3: TGTGCCAGCAGCACGGGAGGCCTGTACCAAGAGACCCAGTACTTC.